Presented here are 22 T cell receptor beta chains from one specimen sequenced in a study of blood T cell repertoires in COVID-19. Clones were read by immunoSEQ multiplex PCR, and TCRdb kept only the in-frame ones, dropping some. Among 250,000 to 300,000 clones listed, 90% to 95% were seen once. Sequencing was carried out using peripheral blood. The receptors come from a woman younger than 45 with COVID-19, enrolled during active disease.

This sequence joins TRBV30 and TRBJ2-7; 9 positions agree with TRBD2. With 1 base clipped from V and 4 bases from J, the junction kept 5 bases outside the gene matches. This CDR3 has 14 amino acids. From germline, CDR1 is GTSNPN and CDR2 SVGIG (reference sequence). The chain's CDR3 is CAWSGGRAGYEQYF. The DNA for the CDR3 is TGTGCCTGGAGTGGCGGGAGGGCCGGGTACGAGCAGTACTTC.

The chain recombines TRBV19 with TRBJ1-1; the match to TRBD1 covers 12 bases. Germline-derived CDR1 and CDR2 are LNHDA and SQIVND (reference sequence). This CDR3 region has 16 residues. V lost 5 bases to trimming and J lost 4 bases; unmatched junction nucleotides: 8. CDR3 sequence reads: CASSPSGTGGVTEAFF. The CDR3 DNA reads as TGTGCCAGTAGTCCCTCCGGGACAGGGGGCGTCACTGAAGCTTTCTTT.

This clone was picked up a small number of times. The chain links TRBV7-2 to TRBJ2-7; no firm D call. The germline V gene encodes CDR1 SGHTA and CDR2 FQGNSA. V lost 4 bases and J 4 bases, leaving 8 bases between the germline ends. The CDR3 is 12 amino acids. The CDR3 sequence is CASSYSQYEQYF. The CDR3 DNA sequence: TGTGCCAGCAGCTATAGTCAATACGAGCAGTACTTC.

The chain couples TRBV19 to TRBJ2-4, with 7 bases lining up with TRBD1. The trim removed 4 bases at V and 3 bases at J, leaving 12 bases unmatched. From germline, CDR1 is LNHDA and CDR2 SQIVND (reference sequence). The CDR3 contains 17 residues. This CDR3 reads CASSTTGASRGKNIQYF. DNA for the CDR3: TGTGCCAGTAGTACAACAGGGGCTAGCAGGGGCAAAAACATTCAGTACTTC. The whole variable domain, remainder taken from reference TRBV19 and TRBJ2-4, is DGGITQSPKYLFRKEGQNVTLSCEQNLNHDAMYWYRQDPGQGLRLIYYSQIVNDFQKGDIAEGYSVSREKKESFPLTVTSAQKNPTAFYLCASSTTGASRGKNIQYFGAGTRLSVL.

This clone showed up just once. V and J are TRBV3-1 (or the pseudogene TRBV3-2) and TRBJ2-3, with 7 bases lining up with TRBD1. The CDR3 runs 17 residues. CDR1 LGHDT and CDR2 YNNKEL come from the germline V gene (reference sequence). Unmatched junction bases numbered 11, after V lost 3 bases and J lost 2 bases. CDR3 amino acids: CASSHAYRGGPTDTQYF. The DNA for the CDR3 is TGTGCCAGCAGCCATGCTTACAGGGGTGGTCCCACAGATACGCAGTATTTT.

This clone was found once. The chain links TRBV3-1 (or the pseudogene TRBV3-2) to TRBJ1-2, with D possibly matching TRBD1 (5 bases). The ends were cut back, 5 bases at V and 7 bases at J, with 14 bases in the middle. There are 13 residues in the CDR3. CDR1 and CDR2 (germline): LGHDT, YNNKEL (reference sequence). The CDR3 loop is CASSTAGIVGYTF. Here the CDR3 DNA reads TGTGCCAGCAGCACCGCAGGGATTGTTGGCTACACCTTC.

The chain joins TRBV7-9 to TRBJ2-7, with TRBD2 matching 12 bases. Germline values: CDR1 SEHNR, CDR2 FQNEAQ (reference sequence). With V trimmed by 5 bases and J by 2 bases, 4 bases remained unmatched. The CDR3 contains 15 residues. This chain's CDR3 is CASSMGLAGAYEQYF. CDR3 coding DNA: TGTGCCAGCAGCATGGGACTAGCGGGTGCCTACGAGCAGTACTTC.

The gene calls are TRBV5-8 and TRBJ2-1, with D possibly TRBD2 on 5 matching bases. Germline loops: CDR1 SGHTS, CDR2 YDEGEE. This CDR3 comprises 14 residues. V was cut by 1 base and J by 1 base, with 6 bases left in between. CDR3 region: CASSLRDSYNEQFF. For the CDR3, the DNA is TGTGCCAGCAGCTTGCGGGATTCCTACAATGAGCAGTTCTTC. The complete variable domain, with remaining parts taken from reference TRBV5-8 and TRBJ2-1, reads EAGVTQSPTHLIKTRGQQATLRCSPISGHTSVYWYQQALGLGLQFLLWYDEGEERNRGNFPPRFSGRQFPNYSSELNVNALELEDSALYLCASSLRDSYNEQFFGPGTRLTVL.

In nucleotides, the CDR3 is TGTGCCAGCAGCGGGACACCGCGTTATACAGATACGCAGTATTTT. Amino acids: CASSGTPRYTDTQYF. The chain links TRBV2 to TRBJ2-3, with D perhaps TRBD1 (6 bases). Germline V gives CDR1 SNHLY, CDR2 FYNNEI. This CDR3 contains 15 residues. V lost 6 bases and J 3 bases, leaving 16 bases between the germline ends.

The rearrangement joins TRBV12-5 to TRBJ1-6; a weak D match, TRBD1 (6 bases). The CDR3 sequence is 13 residues long. Germline CDR1 LGHNT, CDR2 FRNRAP. Trimming took off 5 bases at V and 10 bases at J, with 12 bases between the two ends. CDR3 coding DNA: TGTGCTAGTGGTCTACAGGGAGACTCACCCCTCCACTTT. Protein: CASGLQGDSPLHF.

J is TRBJ2-3 and V is TRBV27; 8 bases match TRBD2. The CDR3 runs to 16 residues. Trimming removed 6 bases from V and 3 bases from J; junction bases left unmatched: 11. Per germline, CDR1 MNHEY and CDR2 SMNVEV (reference sequence). The CDR3: CASSRGGGRITDTQYF. The CDR3 region has the DNA TGTGCCAGCAGCCGGGGCGGCGGGAGGATAACAGATACGCAGTATTTT.

This clone was found once. The genes are TRBV7-2 and TRBJ2-7, with TRBD2 as a possible D gene (5 bases). The CDR3 totals 14 residues. V dropped 2 bases and J dropped 3 bases, with 11 bases sitting between them. Germline V CDR1 and CDR2: SGHTA, FQGNSA. The CDR3 nucleotides read TGTGCCAGCAGCTTATTCGGGAAATTCTACGAGCAGTACTTC. Residues: CASSLFGKFYEQYF. Full variable domain (outside the CDR3, taken from reference TRBV7-2 and TRBJ2-7): GAGVSQSPSNKVTEKGKDVELRCDPISGHTALYWYRQSLGQGLEFLIYFQGNSAPDKSGLPSDRFSAERTGGSVSTLTIQRTQQEDSAVYLCASSLFGKFYEQYFGPGTRLTVT.

The chain links TRBV12-3 or TRBV12-4 to TRBJ1-1, with D possibly TRBD1 on 5 matching bases. V lost 8 bases, J lost 4 bases, and 14 bases lay in between. This CDR3 is built from 13 residues. Here the CDR3 reads CASGLTGFTEAFF. The CDR3 nucleotides read TGTGCCAGCGGATTAACAGGTTTCACTGAAGCTTTCTTT.

J is TRBJ2-1 and V is TRBV15; weak D call: TRBD1 (5 bases). V lost 3 bases, J lost 6 bases, and 9 bases lay in between. This CDR3 has 13 amino acids. Germline-derived CDR1 and CDR2 are LNHNV and YYDKDF (reference sequence). This chain's CDR3 is CATSRGLSNEQFF. The CDR3 nucleotides are TGTGCCACCAGCAGGGGGCTTAGCAATGAGCAGTTCTTC.

This clone showed up just once. The chain employs TRBV7-9 and TRBJ2-7; possibly TRBD1 for D (6 bases). In germline, CDR1 is SEHNR, CDR2 FQNEAQ (reference sequence). Trimming left V 3 bases short and J 0 bases short, with 9 bases between. CDR3 size: 14 residues. CDR3 sequence: CASSLAGVSYEQYF. CDR3 bases: TGTGCCAGCAGCTTGGCAGGGGTCTCCTACGAGCAGTACTTC. Drawing the rest from reference TRBV7-9 and TRBJ2-7, the complete variable domain is DTGVSQNPRHKITKRGQNVTFRCDPISEHNRLYWYRQTLGQGPEFLTYFQNEAQLEKSRLLSDRFSAERPKGSFSTLEIQRTEQGDSAMYLCASSLAGVSYEQYFGPGTRLTVT.

V usage is TRBV19 and J usage is TRBJ2-3; 9 bases map to TRBD2. The ends lost 5 bases at V and 6 bases at J; junction bases unmatched: 6. The CDR3 loop spans 14 amino acids. The V gene's germline CDR1 is LNHDA and CDR2 SQIVND (reference sequence). The DNA of the CDR3 is TGTGCCAGTAGTCCCCTAGCGGGACACGATACGCAGTATTTT. Its protein is CASSPLAGHDTQYF.

This chain links TRBV7-9 with TRBJ2-5; 7 bases are a match to TRBD1. The CDR3 runs to 15 residues. With 5 bases clipped from V and 4 bases from J, the junction kept 10 bases outside the gene matches. Germline V lookup: CDR1 SEHNR, CDR2 FQNEAQ (reference sequence). DNA for the CDR3: TGTGCCAGCAGCATACCCTCGGCAGGGGGAGAGACCCAGTACTTC. Protein: CASSIPSAGGETQYF.

The chain joins TRBV29-1 to TRBJ2-5, with 9 bases lining up with TRBD2. The CDR3 extends over 14 amino acids. Per the germline V gene, CDR1 is SQVTM and CDR2 is ANQGSEA. Trimming at V came to 4 bases and at J to 5 bases, leaving 8 bases not matched to a gene. CDR3 nucleotides: TGCAGCGTTGTGGCTAGCGGGATGCGGGAGACCCAGTACTTC. The encoded protein is CSVVASGMRETQYF.

V is TRBV13 and J is TRBJ2-1, with D maybe TRBD2 (5 bases). This CDR3 region has 12 residues. Germline CDR1 and CDR2: PRHDT and FYEKMQ (reference sequence). Trimming left V 1 base short and J 15 bases short, with 13 bases between. DNA for the CDR3: TGTGCCAGCAGCTTAGCCACTAGTGAGTTGTTCTTC. Translating it yields CASSLATSELFF.

The chain joins TRBV7-2 to TRBJ1-5; D is perhaps TRBD1 (5 bases). V lost 1 base and J lost 4, with 8 bases in between. The CDR3 runs to 14 residues. Germline V gene sequence: CDR1 SGHTA, CDR2 FQGNSA. CDR3 region: CASSLVAGNQPQHF. The CDR3 nucleotides are TGTGCCAGCAGCTTAGTAGCAGGGAATCAGCCCCAGCATTTT.

The chain carries TRBV2 and TRBJ1-4; 10 bases map to TRBD1. The CDR3 extends over 15 amino acids. V shed 3 bases, J shed 4 bases, and the junction held 2 bases outside the gene matches. Germline lookup yields CDR1 SNHLY and CDR2 FYNNEI. The CDR3 reads CASSEGQGNNEKLFF. In nucleotides, the CDR3 is TGTGCCAGCAGTGAGGGACAGGGGAATAATGAAAAACTGTTTTTT.

The table lists this clone with a count of one. The chain has TRBV29-1 and TRBJ1-1; D is possibly TRBD1 (6 bases). The CDR3 has 13 amino acids. Trimming took off 6 bases at V and 5 bases at J, with 16 bases between the two ends. Germline loops: CDR1 SQVTM, CDR2 ANQGSEA. The CDR3 DNA follows: TGCAGCGTGTTAGGGGGACCGGGGACTGAAGCTTTCTTT. Amino acids: CSVLGGPGTEAFF.